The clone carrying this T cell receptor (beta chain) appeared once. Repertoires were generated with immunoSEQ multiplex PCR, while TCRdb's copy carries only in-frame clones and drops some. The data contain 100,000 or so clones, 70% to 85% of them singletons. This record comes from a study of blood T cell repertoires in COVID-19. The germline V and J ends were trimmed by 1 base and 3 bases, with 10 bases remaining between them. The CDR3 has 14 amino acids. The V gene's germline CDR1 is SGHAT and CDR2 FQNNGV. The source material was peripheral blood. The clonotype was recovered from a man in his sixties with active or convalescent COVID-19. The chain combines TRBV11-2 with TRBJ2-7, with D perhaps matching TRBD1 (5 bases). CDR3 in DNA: TGTGCCAGCAGCTTAGGACAGACCATCTACGAGCAGTACGTC. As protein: CASSLGQTIYEQYV.